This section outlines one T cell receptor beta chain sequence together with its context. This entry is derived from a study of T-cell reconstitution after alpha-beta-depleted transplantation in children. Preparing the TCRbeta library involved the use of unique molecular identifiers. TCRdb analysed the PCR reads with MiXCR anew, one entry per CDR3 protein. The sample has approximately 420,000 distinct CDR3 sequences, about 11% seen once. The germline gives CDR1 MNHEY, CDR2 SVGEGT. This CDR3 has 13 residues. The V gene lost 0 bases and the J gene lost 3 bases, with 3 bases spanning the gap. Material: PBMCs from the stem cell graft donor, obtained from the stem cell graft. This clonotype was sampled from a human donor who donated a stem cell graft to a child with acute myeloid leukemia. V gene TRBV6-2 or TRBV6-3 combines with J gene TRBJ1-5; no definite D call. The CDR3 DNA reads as TGTGCCAGCAGTTACTCCATCAATCAGCCCCAGCATTTT. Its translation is CASSYSINQPQHF.